What follows describes a single T cell receptor beta chain. Antigen unknown. This record comes from a study of identifying expanded T cells in peripheral blood. Study-level findings and limits: About 1.3 clones differed between technical replicates, versus approximately 17 and 20 over time.

No infections or other immune events were documented during collection. The ends were cut back, 2 bases at V and 2 bases at J, with 13 bases in the middle. Germline V lookup: CDR1 SGHTA, CDR2 FQGNSA. This CDR3 has 15 amino acids. The table came from immunoSEQ multiplex PCR; TCRdb's copy has only in-frame clones and leaves some out. The table includes around 85,000 clones, 85% to 90% detected once. The material sequenced was blood. J is TRBJ2-7 and V is TRBV7-2; D unresolved. The sequence was obtained from a person between 18 and 70 years old in good health. CDR3 residues: CASSLIYGSPYEQYF. DNA of the CDR3: TGTGCCAGCAGCTTAATCTACGGCAGCCCCTACGAGCAGTACTTC.